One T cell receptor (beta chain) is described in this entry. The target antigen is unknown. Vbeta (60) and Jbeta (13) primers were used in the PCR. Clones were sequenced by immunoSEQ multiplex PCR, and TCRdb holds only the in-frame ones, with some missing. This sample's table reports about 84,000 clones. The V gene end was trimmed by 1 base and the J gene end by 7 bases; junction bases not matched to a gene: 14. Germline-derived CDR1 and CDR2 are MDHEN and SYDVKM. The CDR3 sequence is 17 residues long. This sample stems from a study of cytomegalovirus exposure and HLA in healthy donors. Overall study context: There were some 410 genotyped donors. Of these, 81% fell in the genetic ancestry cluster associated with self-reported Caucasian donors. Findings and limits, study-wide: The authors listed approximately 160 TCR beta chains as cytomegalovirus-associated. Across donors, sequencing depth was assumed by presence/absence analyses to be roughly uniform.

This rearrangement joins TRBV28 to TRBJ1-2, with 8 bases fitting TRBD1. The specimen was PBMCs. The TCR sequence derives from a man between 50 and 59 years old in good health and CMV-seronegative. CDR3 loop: CASSLSPTGTGRSGYTF. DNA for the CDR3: TGTGCCAGCAGTTTATCTCCTACCGGGACAGGAAGGAGTGGCTACACCTTC.